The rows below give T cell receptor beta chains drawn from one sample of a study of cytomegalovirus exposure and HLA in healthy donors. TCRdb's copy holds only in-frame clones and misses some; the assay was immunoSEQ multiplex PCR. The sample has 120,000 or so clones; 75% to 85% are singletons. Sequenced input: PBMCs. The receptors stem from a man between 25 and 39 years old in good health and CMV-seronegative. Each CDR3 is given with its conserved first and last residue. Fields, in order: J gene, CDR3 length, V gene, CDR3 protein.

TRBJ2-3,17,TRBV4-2,CASSLLGGSLGTDTQYF
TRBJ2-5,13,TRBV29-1,CSVEIRARETQYF
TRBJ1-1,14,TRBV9,CASSTGTGGPEAFF
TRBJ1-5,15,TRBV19,CASTNTRGGNQPQHF
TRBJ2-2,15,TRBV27,CASRSGTGYTGELFF
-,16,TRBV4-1,CASSQVTSGILYEQYF
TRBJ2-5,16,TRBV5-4,CASSLGLAGDRETQYF
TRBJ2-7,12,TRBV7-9,CASSETGLEQYF
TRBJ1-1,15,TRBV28,CASRRGQGLNTEAFF
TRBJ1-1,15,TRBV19,CASTIRTRQALEAFF
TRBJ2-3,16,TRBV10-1,CASSGQRPRVTDTQYF
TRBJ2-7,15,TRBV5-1,CASSLAEIASYEQYF
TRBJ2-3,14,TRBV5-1,CASSLAYFGDTQYF
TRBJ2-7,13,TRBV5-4,CASSLAQGYEQYF
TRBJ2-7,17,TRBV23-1,CASSHPRVAGVAYEQYF
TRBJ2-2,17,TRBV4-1,CASTLGTSGLGTGELFF
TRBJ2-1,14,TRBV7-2,CASSSGLPSDEQFF
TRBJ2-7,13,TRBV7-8,CASSLGQLGEQYF
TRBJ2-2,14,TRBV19,CASSIGRNTGELFF
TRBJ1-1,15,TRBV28,CASSDPGQGWTEAFF
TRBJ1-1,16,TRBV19,CASSAGYRGPNTEAFF
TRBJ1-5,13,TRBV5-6,CASSLGAWQPQHF
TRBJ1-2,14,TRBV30,CAWSVLGGAYGYTF
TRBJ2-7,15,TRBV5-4,CASSFGSAIDYEQYF
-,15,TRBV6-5,CASSRTVAASYEQYF
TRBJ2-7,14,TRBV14,CASSPATDGNEQYF
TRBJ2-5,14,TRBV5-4,CASSLAKWAETQYF
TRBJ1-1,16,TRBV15,CATSRDRGSGITEAFF
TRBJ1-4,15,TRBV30,CAWSVDGKRNEKLFF
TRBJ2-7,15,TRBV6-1,CASSNPGQGRQEQYF
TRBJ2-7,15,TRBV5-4,CASSWGNQQPYEQYF
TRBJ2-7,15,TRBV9,CASSVEGSGRYEQYF
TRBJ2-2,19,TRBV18,CASSPQLTGGDPNTGELFF